This T cell receptor (beta chain) stems from a study of CD8 T cells in Susac syndrome. Findings of the study overall: The total CD8+ repertoires yielded around 15 Susac-specific public clones and the CD8+ TEMRA repertoires yielded about five.

The CDR3 has 14 amino acids. The germline V gene has CDR1 DFQATT and CDR2 SNEGSKA (reference sequence). J was trimmed by 12 bases and V by 0 bases; bases with no gene match: 7. TCR beta was sequenced from blood CD8+ and CD4+ T cells. Random hexamers primed reverse transcription of roughly 0.5 to 1 ug RNA. With immunoSEQ multiplex PCR, TCR beta CDR3 was amplified across 54 Vbeta and 13 Jbeta. TCRdb re-derived calls from the immunoSEQ multiplex PCR reads in MiXCR, one entry per CDR3 protein. The table has around 81,000 distinct CDR3 sequences, approximately 95% seen once. The table lists this clonotype with a count of one. What it binds is unknown.

The chain employs TRBV20-1 and TRBJ2-1, with TRBD2 identical over 11 bases. The clonotype comes from a human donor with Susac syndrome. Material: CD8+ T cells from PBMCs. CDR3 loop: CSARDTSGSLGQFF. The CDR3 bases are TGCAGTGCTAGAGATACTAGCGGGAGCTTAGGGCAGTTCTTC.